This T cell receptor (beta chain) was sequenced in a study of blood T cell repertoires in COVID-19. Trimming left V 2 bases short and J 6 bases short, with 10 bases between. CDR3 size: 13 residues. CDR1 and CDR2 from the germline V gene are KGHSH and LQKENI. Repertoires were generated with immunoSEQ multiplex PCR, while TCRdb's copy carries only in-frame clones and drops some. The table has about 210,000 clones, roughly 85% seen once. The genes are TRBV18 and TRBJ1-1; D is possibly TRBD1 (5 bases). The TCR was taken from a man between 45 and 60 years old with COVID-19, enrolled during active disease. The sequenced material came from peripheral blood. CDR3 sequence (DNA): TGTGCCAGCTCACCATACAGGAGTCCTGAAGCTTTCTTT. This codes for CASSPYRSPEAFF.